The clone carrying this T cell receptor (beta chain) was detected a few times. Its antigen is undetermined. The CDR3 has 17 amino acids. With 3 bases clipped from V and 10 bases from J, the junction kept 8 bases outside the gene matches. Per the germline V gene, CDR1 is MNHEY and CDR2 is SMNVEV (reference sequence). Assay used: immunoSEQ multiplex PCR; TCRdb lists only in-frame clones, some missing. The data show about 90,000 clones, with roughly 88% seen just once and approximately 6.9% held by the top ten. This specimen comes from a study of radiation and T cells in renal cell carcinoma. Broader study findings: Without pretreatment biopsies, baseline tumor clonotype presence was undetermined. In blood, top tumor clones expanded by 2 weeks, shrinking by 4.

The time point denotes: blood 4 weeks post-SBRT, at nephrectomy. Specified treatment: 15 Gy SBRT to primary tumor, nephrectomy 4 weeks later. Nephrectomy followed 15 Gy stereotactic body radiation by 4 weeks. This rearrangement joins TRBV27 to TRBJ2-2; TRBD2 agrees at 16 bases. The TCR sequence derives from a man in his sixties with renal cell carcinoma. The source material was blood, sampled from a patient whose treatment included radiotherapy and nephrectomy. CDR3 DNA sequence: TGTGCCAGCAGTTTTCACTCGGGACTAGCGGGAGGGGAGGAGCTGTTTTTT. As protein: CASSFHSGLAGGEELFF.